The rows below give T cell receptor beta chains drawn from one sample of a study of blood T cell repertoires in COVID-19. Only in-frame clones appear in the TCRdb table, and some are missing; sequencing was by immunoSEQ multiplex PCR. The table includes over 200,000 clones, over 75% detected once. The specimen sequenced was PBMCs or T cells enriched from blood (not recorded which). All receptors come from a woman aged 25 to 45 who had been exposed to COVID-19. Both conserved end residues are part of each CDR3. The D gene is left open where the match is weak. Part of the rows lack a size; the others show once, few, many or a class for expanded clones.

>TRBV18|TRBJ1-2|once|.
TGTGCCAGCTCACCACTTGAGACAGAACGTAACTATGGCTACACCTTC
CASSPLETERNYGYTF
>TRBV6-5|TRBJ2-1|.|TRBD2
TGTGCCAGCAGTTCCCCAGGAGCGGGAGGTAAGAATGAGCAGTTCTTC
CASSSPGAGGKNEQFF
>TRBV9|TRBJ1-6|.|TRBD1
TGTGCCAGCAGCGTAGGGGACAGGACCTCACCCCTCCACTTT
CASSVGDRTSPLHF
>TRBV3-1/TRBV3-2|TRBJ2-6|once|TRBD1
TGTGCCAGCAGCCGATGGACAGGGACTGGGGCCAACGTCCTGACTTTC
CASSRWTGTGANVLTF
>TRBV7-9|TRBJ1-1|.|.
TGTGCCAGCACCTGGATGGGGGGGCGGAACACTGAAGCTTTCTTT
CASTWMGGRNTEAFF
>TRBV24-1|TRBJ2-3|.|TRBD2
TGTGCCACCAGCGGGACTAGCGGCACAGATACGCAGTATTTT
CATSGTSGTDTQYF
>TRBV29-1|TRBJ1-5|.|.
TGCAGCGTTGTATTGGCGGGGCATCAGCCCCAGCATTTT
CSVVLAGHQPQHF
>TRBV10-3|TRBJ2-3|.|.
TGTGCCATTCGTGGCGACAGACTCACAGATACGCAGTATTTT
CAIRGDRLTDTQYF
>TRBV5-1|TRBJ1-1|once|.
TGCGCCAGCAGCTTGGATGCATTAGGGGTAACTGAAGCTTTCTTT
CASSLDALGVTEAFF
>TRBV18|TRBJ1-5|once|TRBD1
TGTGCCAGCTCACCCCGGGACAGGCGAGACTATAGCAATCAGCCCCAGCATTTT
CASSPRDRRDYSNQPQHF
>TRBV15|TRBJ1-3|.|.
TGTGCCACCAGCAGAGATCCCCCAAGACTCTCTGGAAACACCATATATTTT
CATSRDPPRLSGNTIYF
>TRBV27|TRBJ1-1|once|.
TGTGCCAGCAGTTTCGGCCGAGGGACTGAAGCTTTCTTT
CASSFGRGTEAFF
>TRBV11-2|TRBJ2-7|few|TRBD2
TGTGCCAGCAGCTTAAGGCTAGCGGGATTTAACAACGAGCAGTACTTC
CASSLRLAGFNNEQYF
>TRBV5-1|TRBJ2-2|few|.
TGCGCCAGCAGCTTAGCCTTCCCCAGGACAGTCCTCAACACCGGGGAGCTGTTTTTT
CASSLAFPRTVLNTGELFF
>TRBV18|TRBJ2-7|.|.
TGTGCCAGCTCACCAGGGTACGGGAGAAAGACCTACGAGCAGTACTTC
CASSPGYGRKTYEQYF
>TRBV24-1|TRBJ2-2|.|TRBD1
TGTGCCACCAGTGATCCCGGGACAGTTCGCACCGGGGAGCTGTTTTTT
CATSDPGTVRTGELFF
>TRBV6-5|TRBJ1-2|.|.
TGTGCCAGCAGTTACAGACAGAGTAACTATGGCTACACCTTC
CASSYRQSNYGYTF
>TRBV19|TRBJ2-7|.|.
TGTGCCAGTATTTCCCGGGACCAGGGACTCCAGTACTTC
CASISRDQGLQYF
>TRBV6-5|TRBJ1-6|.|TRBD1
TGTGCCAGCAGTTACCCCGCTGGACAGGGAAGCTCACCCCTCCACTTT
CASSYPAGQGSSPLHF
>TRBV7-2|TRBJ2-4|few|TRBD2
TGTGCCAGCAGCTCCCTAGCGGGAGTCGGCATTCAGTACTTC
CASSSLAGVGIQYF
>TRBV19|TRBJ2-3|.|.
TGTGCCAGTAGTGTGACTCCCAGCACAGATACGCAGTATTTT
CASSVTPSTDTQYF
>TRBV6-1|TRBJ1-2|.|.
TGTGCCAGCAGTGAACAGAACTATGGCTACACCTTC
CASSEQNYGYTF
>TRBV30|TRBJ1-2|.|.
TGTGCCTGGAGTTTAGGCGGAAACTATGGCTACACCTTC
CAWSLGGNYGYTF
>TRBV18|TRBJ1-2|.|TRBD1
TGTGCCAGCTCTCCGGGACAGGGGTATGGCTACACCTTC
CASSPGQGYGYTF
>TRBV2|TRBJ2-1|once|TRBD1
TGTGCCAGCAGTTCTGAGGACAGGGGCGATGAGCAGTTCTTC
CASSSEDRGDEQFF
>TRBV4-1|TRBJ1-3|.|TRBD1
TGCGCCAGCAGCCAGACAGGGACCTCTGGAAACACCATATATTTT
CASSQTGTSGNTIYF
>TRBV11-2|TRBJ1-1|.|.
TGTGCCAGCAGCTTAGCCTCGGTCAAGGGGTTGGACACTGAAGCTTTCTTT
CASSLASVKGLDTEAFF
>TRBV5-1|TRBJ2-7|.|TRBD1
TGCGCCAGCAGTTATGCCGGGACAGAAACGTACGAGCAGTACTTC
CASSYAGTETYEQYF
>TRBV4-2|TRBJ1-2|once|TRBD1
TGTGCCAGCAGCCAAGATAGCCGGGACAGGGCTTTCGGCTACACCTTC
CASSQDSRDRAFGYTF
>TRBV27|TRBJ1-1|.|.
TGTGCCAGCAGGAGAGGGGGCACTGAAGCTTTCTTT
CASRRGGTEAFF
>TRBV2|TRBJ1-6|.|.
TGTGCCAGCAGGGGCGTAGTTGGCCCCCTCCACTTT
CASRGVVGPLHF
>TRBV5-1|TRBJ2-1|.|TRBD1
TGCGCCAGCAGCTTGACCGGGACAGGGTACAATGAGCAGTTCTTC
CASSLTGTGYNEQFF
>TRBV18|TRBJ2-7|.|.
TGTGCCAGCTCACCAATAGACCGGGGGTACTACGAGCAGTACTTC
CASSPIDRGYYEQYF
>TRBV4-2|TRBJ1-2|.|.
TGTGCCAGCAGCCAGGGCAGCTTAAGGGGTGGCTACACCTTC
CASSQGSLRGGYTF
>TRBV4-1|TRBJ2-1|.|TRBD2
TGCGCCAGCAGCCCAAGGACTAGCGGCAATGAGCAGTTCTTC
CASSPRTSGNEQFF
>TRBV10-3|TRBJ1-1|.|.
TGTGCCATCAGTGAGTCGAGAGTCGAGAACACTGAAGCTTTCTTT
CAISESRVENTEAFF
>TRBV12-3/TRBV12-4|TRBJ2-7|.|.
TGTGCCAGCAGTTTAAGGGCTGAGGGAGAGCAGTACTTC
CASSLRAEGEQYF
>TRBV7-6|TRBJ2-7|.|TRBD1
TGTGCCAGCAGCTTAAGACAGGGGGCTATATACGAGCAGTACTTC
CASSLRQGAIYEQYF
>TRBV6-2/TRBV6-3|TRBJ2-7|.|TRBD2
TGTGCCAGCAGTTACTCGAAGTCCCTAGCGGGAGTAGGGCAGTACTTC
CASSYSKSLAGVGQYF
>TRBV19|TRBJ2-7|.|TRBD1
TGTGCCAGTAGGTGGACAGGGGGGCACGAGCAGTACTTC
CASRWTGGHEQYF
>TRBV13|TRBJ2-1|.|.
TGTGCCAGCAGCTTAGCCCTAGCTTACAATGAGCAGTTCTTC
CASSLALAYNEQFF
>TRBV29-1|TRBJ1-2|.|.
TGCAGCGTCGTTCACAGCTATGGCTACACCTTC
CSVVHSYGYTF
>TRBV27|TRBJ2-2|.|TRBD1
TGTGCCAGCAGAAACCCACGGACAGGGGACACCGGGGAGCTGTTTTTT
CASRNPRTGDTGELFF
>TRBV6-5|TRBJ1-5|.|TRBD1
TGTGCCAGCTCTACAGGGGGCACCGGGCAGCCCCAGCATTTT
CASSTGGTGQPQHF
>TRBV5-1|TRBJ2-5|few|.
TGCGCCAGCAGCTTGGAACAGAGGGAGGAGACCCAGTACTTC
CASSLEQREETQYF